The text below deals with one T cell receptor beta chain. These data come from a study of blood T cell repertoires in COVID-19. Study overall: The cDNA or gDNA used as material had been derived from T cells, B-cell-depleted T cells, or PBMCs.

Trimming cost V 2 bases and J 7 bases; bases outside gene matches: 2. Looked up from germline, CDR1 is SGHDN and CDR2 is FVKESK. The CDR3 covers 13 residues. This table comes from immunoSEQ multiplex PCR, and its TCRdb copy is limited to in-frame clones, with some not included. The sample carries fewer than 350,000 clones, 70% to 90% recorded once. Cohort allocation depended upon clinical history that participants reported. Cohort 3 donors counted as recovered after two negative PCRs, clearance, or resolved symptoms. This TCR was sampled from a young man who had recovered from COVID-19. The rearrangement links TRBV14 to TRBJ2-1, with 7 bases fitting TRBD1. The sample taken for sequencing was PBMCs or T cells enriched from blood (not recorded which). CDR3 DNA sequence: TGTGCCAGCAGCCAATTCAGGGGGAATGAGCAGTTCTTC. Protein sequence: CASSQFRGNEQFF.